This T cell receptor (beta chain) was obtained from a study of post-analysis software for immune sequencing data. Overall study results and limits: Compared with controls, patients had more of about 5 TRBV segments, including TRBV5-6, TRBV5-1 and TRBV20-1.

Unique-molecular-identifier-tagged TCR beta cDNA libraries were used. One entry per CDR3 protein, called by TCRdb with MiXCR from the PCR reads. The profile covers 650,000 to 850,000 distinct CDR3 sequences, with about 45% appearing a single time and roughly 5% taken by the ten largest. CDR3 length equals 16 residues. Trimming cost V 1 base and J 4 bases; bases outside gene matches: 6. The germline gives CDR1 SEHNR, CDR2 FQNEAQ (reference sequence). This clonotype occurred a few times. The antigen is undetermined. The receptor's source is a girl between 10 and 17 years old with multiple sclerosis. The chain couples TRBV7-9 to TRBJ2-7; 11 nucleotides match TRBD2. The sample taken for sequencing was blood. The CDR3 is CASSLDSGRATYEQYF. The CDR3 DNA reads TGTGCCAGCAGCTTAGATAGCGGGAGGGCCACGTACGAGCAGTACTTC.